The text below deals with one T cell receptor beta chain. Ten or more counts support this clonotype. Its binding antigen is unknown. Within one base of it there is no much larger clone, and no base qualities were kept. The germline V gene specifies WSHSY as CDR1 and SAAADI as CDR2. The cysteine opens and the phenylalanine closes a CDR3 of 17 amino acids. Only the CDR3 DNA stays, 51 bases, in frame from base 1. V is shortened by 3 bases, J by 10 bases, and the region joining them spans 25 bases. The sample comes from a study of T-cell memory formation after mild COVID-19 (dated by TCRdb to about 2021). Regarding the research as a whole: Most TCR sequence clusters were specific to one of the two donors. In a couple of donors, T-cell clones that expanded and contracted after mild COVID-19 were tracked by sequencing TCRalpha and TCRbeta repertoires over time. Two young, previously healthy adult volunteers, one female and one male, were included in the cohort.

Overall results and qualifications from the work: Contracting CD4+ clones appeared mostly in the CM and EM memory subsets, whereas CD8+ clones were enriched in EMRA. Clones that contracted from day 15 to 85 showed balanced CD4/CD8 phenotypes, whereas a second wave of clones that expanded from day 15 to 37 leaned towards CD4+. Some responding clones were found in pre-infection memory, which suggests that pre-existing cross-reactive memory T cells took part in the SARS-CoV-2 response. The study covered only a couple of mild cases, and larger cohorts including severe cases with pre-infection samples were considered necessary. Whether the second-wave clones peaking on day 37 were SARS-CoV-2 specific was not confirmed.

Sequencing took place on an Illumina NovaSeq 6000. TCRalpha and TCRbeta cDNA libraries were built by 5'RACE with constant-segment primers, adding sample barcodes and unique molecular identifiers. Trizol reagent was used to extract RNA from every sample. Library amplification was performed in two PCR steps, and a second sample barcode and Illumina TruSeq adapters were introduced in the second step. Sequencing of the libraries was done on an Illumina NovaSeq, producing 2 x 150 bp paired-end reads. Under the source paper's analysis protocol: Reads were demultiplexed and collapsed into UMI-guided consensus sequences with migec v1.2.7. Using mixcr v2.1.11, UMI consensuses were aligned to TRA and TRB V and J templates and then assembled into clonotypes. A clonotype was counted as expanded or contracted only when both edgeR and NoisET called the clonotype significant, with the noise models trained on biological replicates. For edgeR calls, the cutoffs were a false discovery rate-adjusted p below 0.01 and a log2 fold-change threshold of 1. As an exploratory analysis of dynamics, PCA with hierarchical clustering was applied to max-normalized trajectories of the 1000 most abundant clonotypes. Separately sequenced CD4+ and CD8+ repertoires were used to assign a CD4 or CD8 phenotype to each responding clone. Through fastp at Q25 and MiXCR, TCRdb rebuilt clones from the public reads, retaining in-frame beta chains. Identical CDR3 proteins give one entry, which carries the most common genes and DNA. None of the V and J calls come from the authors' own analysis; TCRdb made them. The sample includes 450,000 to 650,000 distinct CDR3 sequences, with 20% to 25% observed a single time. Approximately 8.4% of the sample goes to the ten largest clones.

Ficoll-Paque density gradient centrifugation was used to isolate PBMCs. In this chain, TRBV10-2 is recombined with TRBJ2-1; the best D guess is TRBD1, with 6 bases matching. The receptor comes from an adult woman who had mild COVID-19 (a few samples of this study predate the infection). The sample titles of this study are shuffled in the database, so cell type and time point are left out; the donor was told from shared clones. The sample taken for sequencing was PBMCs or a T cell subset sorted from them (not recorded which). The CDR3 is CASSDSGGIGGFREQFF. At the DNA level, the sequence is TGCGCCAGCAGTGATTCTGGCGGAATAGGGGGTTTTAGGGAGCAGTTCTTC.